This T cell receptor beta chain was identified in a study of control samples from healthy donors and cancer patients. V lost 5 bases to trimming and J lost 5 bases; unmatched junction nucleotides: 9. The CDR3 length is 16 residues. Germline V gene sequence: CDR1 PRHDT, CDR2 FYEKMQ (reference sequence). Sequencing was performed with immunoSEQ multiplex PCR; in TCRdb, only in-frame clones are kept and a portion is missing. The table shows some 150,000 clones, with 94% occurring only once. The sequence came from a man between 60 and 75 years old with colorectal cancer. What was sequenced was PBMCs. The chain couples TRBV13 to TRBJ2-2; TRBD1 matches 9 bases. The CDR3, as DNA: TGTGCCAGCAGCATCCCACAGGGGGCGAGGACCGGGGAGCTGTTTTTT. Translating gives CASSIPQGARTGELFF.